The T cell receptor (beta chain) described here comes from a study of cytomegalovirus exposure and HLA in healthy donors. As concerns this clone: The target antigen is unknown.

PCR amplification relied on 60 Vbeta primers (plus 13 Jbeta primers). Method: immunoSEQ multiplex PCR; TCRdb's copy keeps in-frame clones and lacks some. This sample has approximately 110,000 clones, with approximately 84% found just once. Whole-study results and caveats: In an earlier analysis, in some 540 donors, most V segments appeared productive either ~87% or ~30% of the time.

The CDR3 loop spans 19 amino acids. The chain is built from TRBV21-1 and TRBJ2-2; TRBD2 is the table's D call and was not checked against the DNA. TRBV21-1 is classified as a pseudogene. This TCR was sampled from a male donor in good health and CMV-seronegative. Sequencing was done on a sample of PBMCs. The CDR3 loop is CASTAGLATNFKNTGELFF. In DNA, the CDR3 is TGTGCCAGCACCGCTGGGCTAGCGACCAACTTTAAGAACACCGGGGAGCTGTTTTTT.